These 29 T cell receptor beta chains share one sample of origin, sequenced in a study of blood T cell repertoires in COVID-19 (dated by TCRdb to the early 2020s). Receptor libraries were prepared by the immunoSEQ multiplex PCR assay. Drawn from immuneACCESS, this table holds only the in-frame rearrangements with V and J called that TCRdb kept. Clones are partly lost; checked studies trace under half to an unresolved V gene and leave the rest unexplained. Counted in this sample were fewer than 250,000 clones; 80% to 95% of them appeared once. The ten largest clones take up roughly 0.89% of the sample. Sequenced: peripheral blood. These receptor sequences come from a young man with COVID-19, enrolled during active disease.

The genes are TRBV20-1 and TRBJ1-2; TRBD1 might be the D (5 bases). V was shortened by 3 bases and J by 6 bases, with 11 bases between the two germline ends. Germline V lookup: CDR1 DFQATT, CDR2 SNEGSKA (reference sequence). The CDR3 extends over 12 amino acids. The CDR3 nucleotides read TGCAGTGCTAGTAGGGGCGGTGATGGCTACACCTTC. Its protein product is CSASRGGDGYTF.

V usage is TRBV6-5 and J usage is TRBJ2-7; TRBD2 matches 8 bases. Trimming removed 10 bases from V and 4 bases from J; junction bases left unmatched: 6. The CDR3 consists of 12 residues. Germline V gene sequence: CDR1 MNHEY, CDR2 SVGAGI. The CDR3 reads CATGRDGYEQYF. CDR3 DNA sequence: TGTGCCACCGGGAGGGATGGATACGAGCAGTACTTC.

The rearrangement joins TRBV19 to TRBJ1-6, with 11 bases identical to TRBD1. The CDR3 totals 15 residues. V lost 3 bases to trimming and J lost 10 bases; unmatched junction nucleotides: 5. Germline assignment: CDR1 LNHDA and CDR2 SQIVND (reference sequence). The CDR3 region is CASSMGQGEGSPLHF. CDR3 nucleotide sequence: TGTGCCAGTAGTATGGGACAGGGGGAAGGATCACCCCTCCACTTT.

This chain connects TRBV12-5 to TRBJ2-7, with 7 bases aligning to TRBD2. Germline assignment: CDR1 LGHNT and CDR2 FRNRAP. V shed 0 bases, J shed 6 bases, and the junction held 17 bases outside the gene matches. The CDR3 sequence is 18 residues long. CDR3 DNA sequence: TGTGCTAGTGGTTTGGTCTCTTCTTCTCCCGGGAGGAGGGGCGAGCAGTACTTC. Translating it yields CASGLVSSSPGRRGEQYF.

The rearrangement joins TRBV5-4 to TRBJ2-3; 7 nucleotides agree with TRBD1. The CDR3 covers 17 residues. CDR1 is SGHNT and CDR2 is YYREEE in the germline V gene (reference sequence). Losses at the gene ends were 4 bases for V and 3 bases for J; bases not matched to a gene: 14. The CDR3 region is CASSPWDRLRGTDTQYF. DNA for the CDR3: TGTGCCAGCAGCCCCTGGGACCGTCTCAGGGGGACAGATACGCAGTATTTT.

The rearrangement uses TRBV6-5 and TRBJ2-3; possibly TRBD2 for D (7 bases). The CDR3 consists of 16 residues. Trimming took off 0 bases at V and 1 base at J, with 11 bases between the two ends. CDR1 is MNHEY and CDR2 is SVGAGI in the germline V gene. Here the CDR3 DNA reads TGTGCCAGCAGTTACTCGGGGGGGCTTGGCACAGATACGCAGTATTTT. This translates into CASSYSGGLGTDTQYF.

A few counts support this clone. This chain joins TRBV4-2 and TRBJ2-7; 11 bases align to TRBD2. CDR1 LGHNA and CDR2 YNFKEQ come from the germline V gene. The CDR3 runs to 15 residues. The trim removed 4 bases at V and 1 base at J, leaving 3 bases unmatched. This CDR3 is CASSPSGGFSYEQYF. Written as DNA, the CDR3 is TGTGCCAGCAGCCCTAGCGGGGGGTTTTCCTACGAGCAGTACTTC.

This clone has just one count. The chain couples TRBV9 to TRBJ1-4; the D gene is possibly TRBD1 (5 bases). CDR3 size: 13 residues. The germline CDR1 and CDR2 sequences are SGDLS and YYNGEE. The ends were cut back, 3 bases at V and 5 bases at J, with 8 bases in the middle. The CDR3 nucleotides read TGTGCCAGCAGCGGAGCAGGGAATGAAAAACTGTTTTTT. It codes for CASSGAGNEKLFF.

This clone occurred once. This chain links TRBV7-2 with TRBJ2-3, with 12 bases identical to TRBD2. Trimming took 5 bases from V and 4 from J; bases not matched to a gene: 4. CDR3 size: 15 residues. Germline loops: CDR1 SGHTA, CDR2 FQGNSA. This chain's CDR3 is CASSQGLAGPDTQYF. In nucleotides, the CDR3 is TGTGCCAGCAGCCAAGGACTAGCGGGGCCAGATACGCAGTATTTT.

The rearrangement joins TRBV4-2 to TRBJ1-3, with a tentative D call TRBD1 (6 bases). The CDR3 is made up of 18 amino acids. V lost 0 bases and J lost 2, with 17 bases in between. The germline CDR1 and CDR2 sequences are LGHNA and YNFKEQ. Written as DNA, the CDR3 is TGTGCCAGCAGCCAAGAGCGTCCTGGACAGACAACTGGAAACACCATATATTTT. Its translation is CASSQERPGQTTGNTIYF.

This chain uses TRBV11-2 with TRBJ1-1; 10 nucleotides align to TRBD1. CDR3 size: 16 residues. V trimming: 2 bases; J trimming: 4 bases; junction bases outside the gene matches: 7. Germline CDR1 and CDR2: SGHAT and FQNNGV. The DNA for the CDR3 is TGTGCCAGCAGCTTACCGGGGACAGGGGAGGGCACTGAAGCTTTCTTT. It encodes CASSLPGTGEGTEAFF.

This CDR3 is CASSQGTGGQPQHF. Here the CDR3 DNA reads TGCGCCAGCAGCCAGGGGACAGGGGGACAGCCCCAGCATTTT. The rearrangement joins TRBV4-1 to TRBJ1-5, with 11 bases matching TRBD1. In germline, CDR1 is MGHRA, CDR2 YSYEKL. This CDR3 has 14 amino acids. Trimming at V came to 3 bases and at J to 7 bases, leaving 2 bases not matched to a gene.

Concerning this clone: A single base separates this from a much larger clone, so it may be a read error. The same CDR3 also results from other DNA sequences found in this sample. The chain combines TRBV12-5 with TRBJ1-5, with 11 positions matching TRBD1. This CDR3 has 17 amino acids. Germline-derived CDR1 and CDR2 are LGHNT and FRNRAP. V was clipped by 6 bases and J by 0 bases; unmatched bases: 7. CDR3 region: CASGPGQGAYSNQPQHF. The CDR3 nucleotides are TGTGCTAGTGGCCCCGGACAGGGGGCGTATAGCAATCAGCCCCAGCATTTT.

CDR3 DNA: TGTGCCAGCAGCCAAGATCACGGGGGGGGAGATACGCAGTATTTT. Translating gives CASSQDHGGGDTQYF. The V gene is TRBV3-1 (or the pseudogene TRBV3-2), the J gene TRBJ2-3; TRBD2 aligns across 8 bases. Germline assignment: CDR1 LGHDT and CDR2 YNNKEL (reference sequence). This CDR3 spans 15 amino acids. V was pared by 0 bases and J by 5 bases, with 4 bases of the junction left unmatched.

The CDR3 loop is CASSPASGGRQETQYF. The CDR3 nucleotides read TGTGCCAGCAGCCCCGCTAGCGGGGGGCGCCAAGAGACCCAGTACTTC. This chain links TRBV3-1 (or the pseudogene TRBV3-2) with TRBJ2-5, with 11 positions matching TRBD2. The CDR3 sequence is 16 residues long. The V gene's germline CDR1 is LGHDT and CDR2 YNNKEL (reference sequence). V trimming: 4 bases; J trimming: 1 base; junction bases outside the gene matches: 5.

The V call is TRBV2, the J call TRBJ1-3, with TRBD1 matching 7 bases. Germline CDR1 reads SNHLY; CDR2 reads FYNNEI. Trimming cost V 3 bases and J 0 bases; bases outside gene matches: 8. The CDR3 length is 17 residues. The CDR3 DNA follows: TGTGCCAGCAGTGATCGGTCAGGGGGGTTCTCTGGAAACACCATATATTTT. Translation: CASSDRSGGFSGNTIYF.

This clone was seen just once. CDR3 in DNA: TGTGCCAGTAGTGCGGGACAGGGGGCGCCCGGCAATCAGCCCCAGCATTTT. Its protein product is CASSAGQGAPGNQPQHF. The rearrangement uses TRBV19 and TRBJ1-5; 12 nucleotides match TRBD1. Germline assignment: CDR1 LNHDA and CDR2 SQIVND (reference sequence). CDR3 length: 17 amino acids. V lost 5 bases, J lost 2 bases, and 7 bases stayed unmatched.

This chain uses TRBV10-3 with TRBJ1-2; 8 bases fit TRBD1. This CDR3 region has 13 residues. V gave up 5 bases and J gave up 8 bases; unmatched junction bases: 7. In germline, CDR1 is ENHRY, CDR2 SYGVKD. CDR3 protein: CAISRQGKEGYTF. CDR3 nucleotides: TGTGCCATCAGTAGACAGGGGAAGGAGGGCTACACCTTC.

This clone was recorded only once. V is TRBV9 and J is TRBJ2-7, with 8 positions matching TRBD1. Germline V gives CDR1 SGDLS, CDR2 YYNGEE. J was trimmed by 6 bases and V by 3 bases; bases with no gene match: 2. The length of the CDR3 is 12 residues. DNA of the CDR3: TGTGCCAGCAGCGCGACAGGGGCCGAGCAGTACTTC. This translates into CASSATGAEQYF.

This clone showed up just a few times. The V and J genes are TRBV6-5 and TRBJ1-6; D is undetermined. The ends were cut back, 5 bases at V and 10 bases at J, with 12 bases in the middle. Germline V gives CDR1 MNHEY, CDR2 SVGAGI. This CDR3 region has 13 residues. In DNA form, the CDR3 reads TGTGCCAGCAGTCCCCCTTCTCCCTCACCCCTCCACTTT. Its translation: CASSPPSPSPLHF.

The chain is built from TRBV21-1 and TRBJ2-3; the table's D call TRBD2 went unverified against the DNA. TRBV21-1 is deemed a pseudogene. CDR3 length equals 17 residues. The CDR3 reads CASSGPSGGINLDTQYF. The CDR3 nucleotides are TGTGCCAGCAGTGGGCCTAGCGGGGGAATTAATTTAGATACGCAGTATTTT.

CDR3 DNA: TGCGCCAGCAGCTTAACCGGGACAGGGACGGGGGGCACAGATACGCAGTATTTT. Encoded protein: CASSLTGTGTGGTDTQYF. The chain couples TRBV5-1 to TRBJ2-3; TRBD1 aligns across 9 bases. CDR1 and CDR2 from the germline V gene are SGHRS and YFSETQ. The trim removed 2 bases at V and 1 base at J, leaving 11 bases unmatched. The CDR3 spans 18 residues. The full variable domain, with the rest looked up from reference TRBV5-1 and TRBJ2-3, is KAGVTQTPRYLIKTRGQQVTLSCSPISGHRSVSWYQQTPGQGLQFLFEYFSETQRNKGNFPGRFSGRQFSNSRSEMNVSTLELGDSALYLCASSLTGTGTGGTDTQYFGPGTRLTVL.

The chain couples TRBV11-1 to TRBJ2-5; TRBD2 matches 12 bases. The CDR3 is 12 residues long. CDR1 is SGHAT and CDR2 is FQDESV in the germline V gene (reference sequence). With 8 bases clipped from V and 5 bases from J, the junction kept 0 bases outside the gene matches. The CDR3 coding sequence is TGTGCCAGCGGGACTAGCGGGGAGACCCAGTACTTC. This sequence encodes CASGTSGETQYF.

This clone occurred once. The chain has TRBV24-1 and TRBJ1-4, with 7 bases identical to TRBD1. This CDR3 spans 15 amino acids. J gave up 5 bases and V 5 bases, and 7 bases lay outside the gene matches. Germline assignment: CDR1 KGHDR and CDR2 SFDVKD. CDR3 amino acids: CATSASGRGNEKLFF. The DNA of the CDR3 is TGTGCCACCAGTGCCTCCGGCAGGGGGAATGAAAAACTGTTTTTT.

The chain combines TRBV4-1 with TRBJ2-7; 8 bases map to TRBD2. The V gene's germline CDR1 is MGHRA and CDR2 YSYEKL. CDR3 length equals 15 residues. The V and J ends lost 0 bases and 5 bases, in that order; junction bases with no gene match: 6. The CDR3 nucleotides are TGCGCCAGCAGCCAAGAACTCGGGGGGGCCAACGAGCAGTACTTC. Amino acids: CASSQELGGANEQYF.

The rearrangement joins TRBV18 to TRBJ1-2, with D perhaps TRBD1 (6 bases). Germline V gene sequence: CDR1 KGHSH, CDR2 LQKENI. The CDR3 runs to 12 residues. V lost 3 bases, J lost 8 bases, and 10 bases lay in between. The CDR3 is CASSPQGRGYTF. The CDR3 coding sequence is TGTGCCAGCTCACCGCAGGGGCGAGGCTACACCTTC.

The chain joins TRBV6-5 to TRBJ1-2; D is perhaps TRBD1 (5 bases). In germline, CDR1 is MNHEY, CDR2 SVGAGI. The CDR3 is made up of 13 amino acids. V was trimmed by 2 bases and J by 8 bases, leaving 12 bases between them. The CDR3 region is CASSYGGLRGYTF. CDR3 coding DNA: TGTGCCAGCAGTTACGGGGGGTTGAGAGGCTACACCTTC.

The genes are TRBV15 and TRBJ2-7, with 10 bases that match TRBD1. This CDR3 has 17 residues. V shed 0 bases, J shed 2 bases, and the junction held 7 bases outside the gene matches. Germline V gene lookup returns CDR1 LNHNV and CDR2 YYDKDF (reference sequence). CDR3 in DNA: TGTGCCACCAGCAGAGATTTCTCCGGGACAGGGGCCTACGAGCAGTACTTC. It codes for CATSRDFSGTGAYEQYF.

The chain has TRBV19 and TRBJ2-5; the D gene is possibly TRBD1 (6 bases). V was pared by 3 bases and J by 4 bases, with 12 bases between. The CDR3 is 14 amino acids. Germline V lookup: CDR1 LNHDA, CDR2 SQIVND (reference sequence). The CDR3 region is CASSIAGAVETQYF. The DNA of the CDR3 is TGTGCCAGTAGTATCGCAGGGGCTGTAGAGACCCAGTACTTC.